The subject of this entry is one TCR beta chain. The V end was cut by 0 bases, the J end by 6 bases, with 17 bases between. There are 16 residues in the CDR3. Looked up from germline, CDR1 is SGHAT and CDR2 is FQNNGV. This entry is derived from a study of cytomegalovirus exposure and HLA in healthy donors. Some clones are missing from TCRdb's copy, which holds only in-frame ones; the method was immunoSEQ multiplex PCR. The sample yields roughly 200,000 clones, 86% seen once. This chain uses TRBV11-2 with TRBJ1-2; no clear D. The source is a man aged 25 to 40 in good health and CMV-seropositive. Sequencing was carried out using PBMCs. The CDR3 loop is CASSLDRGPFNDGYTF. The DNA of the CDR3 is TGTGCCAGCAGCTTAGATCGTGGCCCCTTCAATGATGGCTACACCTTC.